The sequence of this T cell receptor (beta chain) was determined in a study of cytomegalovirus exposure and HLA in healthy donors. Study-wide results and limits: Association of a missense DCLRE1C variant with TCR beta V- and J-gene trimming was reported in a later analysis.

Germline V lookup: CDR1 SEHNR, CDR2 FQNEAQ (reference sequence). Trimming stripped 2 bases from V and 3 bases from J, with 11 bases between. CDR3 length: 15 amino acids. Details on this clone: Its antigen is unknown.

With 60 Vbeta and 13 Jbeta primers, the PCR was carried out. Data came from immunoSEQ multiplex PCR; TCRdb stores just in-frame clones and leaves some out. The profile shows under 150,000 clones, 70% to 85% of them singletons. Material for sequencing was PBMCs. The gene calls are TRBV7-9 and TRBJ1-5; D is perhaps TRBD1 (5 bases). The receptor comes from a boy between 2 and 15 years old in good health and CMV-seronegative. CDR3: CASSLRGSDNQPQHF. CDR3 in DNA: TGTGCCAGCAGCTTAAGGGGTAGTGACAATCAGCCCCAGCATTTT.